The rows below give T cell receptor beta chains drawn from one sample of a study of T cells after yellow fever vaccination. TCRdb ran MiXCR on the 5' RACE reads and lists one entry per CDR3 protein. The profile covers about 73,000 distinct CDR3 sequences, with approximately 7.5% appearing a single time and roughly two fifths taken by the ten largest. Specimen: CD8+ T cells sorted from PBMCs, collected on the day of the yellow fever booster vaccination. These receptors all come from a man aged 25-40 years who received the YFV17D yellow fever vaccine. The CDR3 runs from the conserved cysteine through the conserved F or W. D genes are given only for firm matches. Size tells how often a clone was seen (once, few, many) or the class of an expanded clone, and some rows leave it out.

clone_size	cdr3_length	v_call	d_call	j_call	cdr3_nt	cdr3_aa
.	15	TRBV4-1	.	TRBJ2-5	TGCGCCAGCAGCCAAACAGGGCTAGCGGTCGAGACCCAGTACTTC	CASSQTGLAVETQYF
many	16	TRBV14	.	TRBJ2-5	TGTGCCAGCAGCCAAGTCGTTACAGGGATTTTAGAGACCCAGTACTTC	CASSQVVTGILETQYF
.	14	TRBV20-1	.	TRBJ1-2	TGCAGTGCTAGAGAGGTGGGGGGCGACTATGGCTACACCTTC	CSAREVGGDYGYTF
few	12	TRBV13	.	TRBJ2-2	TGTGCCAGCAGCTTATTGGACGGGGAGCTGTTTTTT	CASSLLDGELFF
many	13	TRBV19	TRBD2	TRBJ2-7	TGTGCCAGTAGCGGGACTAGCGGCTACGAGCAGTACTTC	CASSGTSGYEQYF
few	17	TRBV6-2/TRBV6-3	.	TRBJ2-6	TGTGCCAGCAGCCTGGCCCTATTGGACTCTGGGGCCAACGTCCTGACTTTC	CASSLALLDSGANVLTF
.	16	TRBV21-1	.	TRBJ2-5	TGTGCCAGCCCCATGGCTAGCGGGAGGGCCGGAGAGACCCAGTACTTC	CASPMASGRAGETQYF
many	11	TRBV27	.	TRBJ2-5	TGTGCCACCGAGGGTCGCGGGACCCAGTACTTC	CATEGRGTQYF
.	16	TRBV25-1	.	TRBJ2-3	TGTGCCAGCAAACAAAGTACAGGGCCTAGCACAGATACGCAGTATTTT	CASKQSTGPSTDTQYF
many	14	TRBV28	.	TRBJ2-3	TGTGCCAGCAGTTCTACTAGGGCTACAGATACGCAGTATTTT	CASSSTRATDTQYF
.	16	TRBV5-1	TRBD2	TRBJ2-2	TGCGCCAGCAGCTTGAGCGGGAGGGCCTCCACCGGGGAGCTGTTTTTT	CASSLSGRASTGELFF
.	17	TRBV6-5	TRBD1	TRBJ2-2	TGTGCCAGCAGTTACTTTGAAGGGGGCGCTAGGGCCGGGGAGCTGTTTTTT	CASSYFEGGARAGELFF
.	15	TRBV25-1	.	TRBJ2-2	TGTGCCAGCAGTGAATATGCCACGATCACCGGGGAGCTGTTTTTT	CASSEYATITGELFF
many	16	TRBV27	TRBD2	TRBJ2-3	TGTGCCAGCAGTCCCGGGACTAGCGGGGACACAGATACGCAGTATTTT	CASSPGTSGDTDTQYF
.	14	TRBV7-9	.	TRBJ2-5	TGTGCCAGCAGCTCCTCCGGGACGCCAGAGACCCAGTACTTC	CASSSSGTPETQYF
few	15	TRBV15	.	TRBJ2-7	TGTGCCACCAGCCCTGGTCCGGAGGGGGTCTACGAGCAGTACTTC	CATSPGPEGVYEQYF
.	12	TRBV7-8	.	TRBJ2-1	TGTGCCAGCAGCTTATTAGGAGGAGAGCAGTTCTTC	CASSLLGGEQFF
many	13	TRBV20-1	TRBD2	TRBJ2-1	TGCAGTACAAGCGGGAGGTCCTACAATGAGCAGTTCTTC	CSTSGRSYNEQFF
.	14	TRBV12-3/TRBV12-4	.	TRBJ1-2	TGTGCCAGCAGTTTAGATGCGGGTGGGGATGGCTACACCTTC	CASSLDAGGDGYTF
.	18	TRBV27	.	TRBJ2-1	TGTGCCAGCCTCCCTTCGGGGGCGGGAGTTTTGTCCTACAATGAGCAGTTCTTC	CASLPSGAGVLSYNEQFF
few	18	TRBV7-7	TRBD2	TRBJ2-2	TGTGCTAGCAGCGCGGGACTAGCGGGCCTCGGCAGCACCGGGGAGCTGTTTTTT	CASSAGLAGLGSTGELFF
.	18	TRBV7-3	TRBD2	TRBJ2-7	TGTGCCAGCAGCTTATCCTCCGGGACTAGCGGGAGCCTCTACGAGCAGTACTTC	CASSLSSGTSGSLYEQYF
few	16	TRBV7-6	TRBD2	TRBJ2-1	TGTGCCAGCAGCTCCCCGACTAGCAGCCCCTACAATGAGCAGTTCTTC	CASSSPTSSPYNEQFF
.	19	TRBV6-1	TRBD2	TRBJ2-1	TGTGCCAGCAGACTCTCCGGACTAGCGGGAGGGATTAACTACAATGAGCAGTTCTTC	CASRLSGLAGGINYNEQFF
few	17	TRBV12-3/TRBV12-4	TRBD2	TRBJ2-2	TGTGCCAGCAGTTTAGCGCTAAGTAGCGGGGTGGCCGGGGAGCTGTTTTTT	CASSLALSSGVAGELFF
many	13	TRBV7-6	.	TRBJ2-3	TGTGCCAGCAGCTTTGGGGCCACAGATACGCAGTATTTT	CASSFGATDTQYF
few	15	TRBV5-5	.	TRBJ1-2	TGTGCCAGCAGCTTGTACGGGGTGGGGCTCTATGGCTACACCTTC	CASSLYGVGLYGYTF
once	13	TRBV7-6	.	TRBJ2-5	TGTGCCAGCAGCCCCGGACCGTCGGAGACCCAGTACTTC	CASSPGPSETQYF
.	11	TRBV29-1	.	TRBJ2-7	TGCAGCGTTGAAAGGGATGGCGAGCAGTACTTC	CSVERDGEQYF
few	12	TRBV9	.	TRBJ2-7	TGTGCCAGCAGCGCAGGGGCCGGGGAGCAGTACTTC	CASSAGAGEQYF
few	15	TRBV6-5	.	TRBJ1-1	TGTGCCAGCAGTTACTCTTCGAGGGGTAACACTGAAGCTTTCTTT	CASSYSSRGNTEAFF
many	12	TRBV7-9	.	TRBJ1-4	TGTGCCAGCAGCTTAGGACCTGAAAAACTGTTTTTT	CASSLGPEKLFF
few	15	TRBV19	TRBD1	TRBJ2-1	TGTGCCAGTAGTATTTCCGGGACAGGGTACAATGAGCAGTTCTTC	CASSISGTGYNEQFF
.	14	TRBV20-1	.	TRBJ2-3	TGCAGTGCTAGAGGGACGACCTTCACAGATACGCAGTATTTT	CSARGTTFTDTQYF
few	12	TRBV6-2/TRBV6-3	TRBD2	TRBJ2-1	TGTGCCAGTGGGGGAATAAGCGGGAAACAGTTCTTC	CASGGISGKQFF
many	13	TRBV7-9	.	TRBJ2-1	TGTGCCAGCAGCTTACCACCCAACAATGAGCAGTTCTTC	CASSLPPNNEQFF
.	14	TRBV7-9	.	TRBJ1-2	TGTGCCAGCAGCGGGGACCGGGACATCTATGGCTACACCTTC	CASSGDRDIYGYTF
many	15	TRBV7-9	.	TRBJ2-3	TGTGCCAGCAGCTGGGCGATTGGGGCCCGGAATACGCAGTATTTT	CASSWAIGARNTQYF
.	14	TRBV20-1	.	TRBJ2-7	TGCAGTGCTAGAGGAACGGGGAGCTCCTACGAGCAGTACTTC	CSARGTGSSYEQYF
few	13	TRBV15	.	TRBJ2-5	TGTGCCACCAGCAGGCCTGCCCAGCAGACCCAGTACTTC	CATSRPAQQTQYF
few	15	TRBV11-2	TRBD1	TRBJ2-7	TGTGCCAGCAGCTCTCACGCCGGGACAGGGGTCGAGCAGTACTTC	CASSSHAGTGVEQYF
many	15	TRBV3-1	.	TRBJ1-2	TGTGCCAGCAGCCAAGTTACGGTGACTAACTATGGCTACACCTTC	CASSQVTVTNYGYTF
many	13	TRBV28	.	TRBJ1-6	TGTGCCAGCAGGGGAGCTCTCGGTTCACCCCTCCACTTT	CASRGALGSPLHF
many	14	TRBV12-3/TRBV12-4	TRBD1	TRBJ2-1	TGTGCCAGCAGTCCAGGGGGCTCCTACAATGAGCAGTTCTTC	CASSPGGSYNEQFF
many	15	TRBV7-9	TRBD2	TRBJ2-1	TGTGCCAGCAGCCAGACTAGCGGGAGTTACAATGAGCAGTTCTTC	CASSQTSGSYNEQFF
many	14	TRBV6-5	TRBD2	TRBJ2-7	TGTGCCAGCAGTTACGGGGCGGGAGGGGTCGAGCAGTACTTC	CASSYGAGGVEQYF
many	11	TRBV7-2	.	TRBJ2-7	TGTGCCAGCAGCACCAGAATCGAGCAGTACTTC	CASSTRIEQYF
many	14	TRBV10-3	TRBD1	TRBJ2-2	TGTGCCATCGGTGGACAGGAGGACACCGGGGAGCTGTTTTTT	CAIGGQEDTGELFF